The 14 T cell receptor beta chains in this list originate from one sample, sequenced in a study of cytomegalovirus exposure and HLA in healthy donors. The study ran its PCR with 60 Vbeta and 13 Jbeta primers. This table comes from immunoSEQ multiplex PCR, and its TCRdb copy is limited to in-frame clones, with some not included. The sample carries under 150,000 clones, roughly 76% recorded once. The sample comprised PBMCs. All receptors come from a man younger than 35 in good health and CMV-seronegative.

The chain links TRBV6-5 to TRBJ2-7, with 12 bases identical to TRBD1. V was pared by 6 bases and J by 7 bases, with 7 bases of the junction left unmatched. The CDR3 has 14 residues. Germline CDR1 is MNHEY and CDR2 is SVGAGI. DNA for the CDR3: TGTGCCAGCAGCAGGGACAGGGGGCTGGGGGAGCAGTACTTC. Translating gives CASSRDRGLGEQYF.

This chain connects TRBV2 to TRBJ1-1; 7 bases map to TRBD1. CDR1 and CDR2 from the germline V gene are SNHLY and FYNNEI. V lost 7 bases, J lost 7 bases, and 9 bases stayed unmatched. This CDR3 spans 13 amino acids. The CDR3 region is CASIRQGYGEAFF. Written as DNA, the CDR3 is TGTGCCAGCATACGACAGGGATATGGTGAAGCTTTCTTT.

The rearrangement links TRBV30 to TRBJ1-6; D might be TRBD1 (6 bases). This CDR3 has 18 amino acids. With 4 bases removed from V and 1 base from J, the gap between germline ends came to 20 bases. Germline lookup yields CDR1 GTSNPN and CDR2 SVGIG (reference sequence). The chain's CDR3 is CAWKPWRGGQSYNSPLHF. CDR3 coding DNA: TGTGCCTGGAAGCCCTGGCGGGGGGGGCAATCCTATAATTCACCCCTCCACTTT.

The chain uses TRBV5-1 and TRBJ1-1, with D possibly TRBD1 on 6 matching bases. The CDR3 covers 15 residues. Germline V CDR1 and CDR2: SGHRS, YFSETQ. Trimming stripped 0 bases from V and 5 bases from J, with 14 bases between. The CDR3 loop is CASSLGRGGGTEAFF. The CDR3 nucleotides are TGCGCCAGCAGCTTGGGGCGGGGAGGGGGTACTGAAGCTTTCTTT.

The V and J genes are TRBV7-3 and TRBJ2-1; TRBD2 agrees at 11 bases. The V and J ends lost 5 bases and 7 bases, in that order; junction bases with no gene match: 4. This CDR3 has 14 amino acids. The V gene's germline CDR1 is SGHTA and CDR2 FQGTGA. The CDR3 here is CASSLAGGVNEQFF. The CDR3 nucleotides are TGTGCCAGCAGCCTAGCGGGAGGCGTTAATGAGCAGTTCTTC.

CDR3 protein: CASSRGGAAYEQYF. CDR3 bases: TGTGCCAGCAGCAGAGGGGGCGCTGCCTACGAGCAGTACTTC. The chain couples TRBV28 to TRBJ2-7; 7 bases are shared with TRBD1. V lost 6 bases, J lost 2 bases, and 7 bases stayed unmatched. Germline CDR1 and CDR2: MDHEN and SYDVKM. CDR3 length equals 14 residues.

The chain uses TRBV7-3 and TRBJ1-1; 7 bases are shared with TRBD1. Trimming took 2 bases from V and 6 from J; bases not matched to a gene: 6. In germline, CDR1 is SGHTA, CDR2 FQGTGA. There are 14 residues in the CDR3. DNA for the CDR3: TGTGCCAGCAGCTTATATCCAGGGGGTCCTGAAGCTTTCTTT. Translated: CASSLYPGGPEAFF.

This clone was detected a few times. The CDR3 reads CASSGTGTGAGNTIYF. The CDR3 nucleotides are TGCGCCAGCAGCGGAACCGGGACAGGGGCAGGAAACACCATATATTTT. This sequence joins TRBV4-1 and TRBJ1-3; 10 bases match TRBD1. Germline trimming cut 5 bases from V and 4 bases from J; bases unmatched to any gene: 8. The CDR3 is 16 amino acids. Germline lookup yields CDR1 MGHRA and CDR2 YSYEKL.

The table lists this clone with a few counts. The V and J genes are TRBV7-9 and TRBJ2-5; D may be TRBD2 (5 bases). The last part of the DNA fits TRBJ2-7 better; the J call may be wrong. There are 14 residues in the CDR3. From germline, CDR1 is SEHNR and CDR2 FQNEAQ (reference sequence). The CDR3 DNA is TGTGCCAGCAGGCACGGGATCAGGTCCTACGAGCAGTACTTC. Protein sequence: CASRHGIRSYEQYF.

The chain carries TRBV6-1 and TRBJ2-1; TRBD2 matches 10 bases. Trimming took 1 base from V and 8 from J; bases not matched to a gene: 5. The CDR3 loop spans 15 amino acids. Germline CDR1 MNHNS, CDR2 SASEGT. The CDR3 sequence is CASSEGLAGADEQFF. CDR3 bases: TGTGCCAGCAGTGAAGGGCTAGCGGGAGCTGATGAGCAGTTCTTC.

V gene TRBV6-1 combines with J gene TRBJ1-6; D is unresolved. V shed 3 bases and J shed 0 bases, with 6 bases lying between them. Germline values: CDR1 MNHNS, CDR2 SASEGT. This CDR3 is built from 15 residues. CDR3 nucleotide sequence: TGTGCCAGCAGTGATTGGAGCTCCTATAATTCACCCCTCCACTTT. Amino acids: CASSDWSSYNSPLHF.

Comment on this clone: Distinct nucleotide sequences in the sample also encode this CDR3. The chain has TRBV6-5 and TRBJ1-5; maybe TRBD1 (6 bases). Germline V lookup: CDR1 MNHEY, CDR2 SVGAGI. Deletions cut 5 bases from V and 1 base from J, with 9 bases between. The CDR3 is made up of 14 amino acids. The chain's CDR3 is CASSLQGSNQPQHF. The CDR3 coding sequence is TGTGCCAGCAGTCTTCAGGGGAGCAATCAGCCCCAGCATTTT.

The J gene is TRBJ1-5, the V gene TRBV23-1; D is perhaps TRBD1 (5 bases). TRBV23-1 is identified as an open reading frame with a role that is uncertain. Trimming took off 1 base at V and 1 base at J, with 17 bases between the two ends. The CDR3 is made up of 18 amino acids. In DNA form, the CDR3 reads TGCGCCAGCAGTCAATTTCGCTCACGACAGAGAAGCAATCAGCCCCAGCATTTT. This sequence encodes CASSQFRSRQRSNQPQHF.

The chain has TRBV14 and TRBJ2-2; D perhaps matches TRBD1 (5 bases). V lost 4 bases to trimming and J lost 3 bases, with 9 bases between them. The CDR3 runs to 14 residues. CDR1 and CDR2 (germline): SGHDN, FVKESK. In DNA form, the CDR3 reads TGTGCCAGCAGCCTGGTAGGGGACACCGGGGAGCTGTTTTTT. Translated, it gives CASSLVGDTGELFF.